One T cell receptor (beta chain) is described in this entry. Its antigen remains undetermined. Per-nucleotide qualities are absent, and no much larger clonotype sits a single base away. TCRbeta CDR3 regions were amplified from genomic DNA using the immunoSEQ Assay, a bias-controlled multiplex PCR. Processing in the source paper ran as follows. The number of nucleated cells in each sample was estimated by amplification of reference gene primers within the assay. To quantify the absolute abundance of each unique TCRbeta CDR3 rearrangement, sequence reads were collapsed and filtered. For each sample, productive Simpson clonality was calculated by taking the square root of Simpson's diversity index across productive rearrangements. In its TCRdb copy, this immuneACCESS table keeps in-frame sequences only and misses some clones. Where compared with another copy, unresolved V genes explain less than half of these, and the others have no known cause. Clone size and V and J calls were adopted from that table, with D and trimming inferred from the DNA. The sample contains about 120,000 clones, less than 90% of them found a single time. The top ten hold 2% to 2.5% of the sample.

The collaborating institutions used their own protocols to collect whole blood in K2EDTA tubes. For TCRbeta analysis, collaborators shipped samples in one of three forms: frozen whole blood, isolated PBMCs, or DNA extracted from either of those sample types. This sample is drawn from a study of blood T cell repertoires in COVID-19 (TCRdb year 2020). About the investigation overall: Samples covering the acute and convalescent phases of COVID-19 were provided by collaborators in the United States, Italy and Spain. The sample metadata nearly always contained a de-identified subject ID, COVID-19 status, age in years and sex. The material from the prospective study consisted of cDNA or gDNA derived from T cells, B-cell-depleted T cells, or PBMCs. A freely available public database, intended as a resource for researchers studying the immune response to SARS-CoV-2, is where the repertoires were released. Samples came from the ongoing ImmuneRACE study (first 160 participants) plus 1,254 subjects from 6 global collaborators. HLA class I and class II types, where available, came from metadata supplied by the sample provider rather than from assay-based typing. The dataset comprised deeply sampled blood TCRbeta repertoires from subjects exposed to, actively infected with, or recovered from COVID-19. Overall study outcomes, separate from this receptor: Clinical and demographic metadata were provided uncurated, with the amount varying by source and participant.

Between the V and J ends, shortened by 3 bases and 3 bases respectively, the junction contains 8 bases. The germline V gene (reference sequence) gives CDR1 as SEHNR and CDR2 as FQNEAQ. Measured from the cysteine to the phenylalanine, the CDR3 is 13 residues long. Only the CDR3 DNA stays, 39 bases, in frame from base 1. The rearranged chain carries TRBV7-9 and TRBJ1-1; the D gene remains uncertain. Material for sequencing was peripheral blood. This receptor was obtained from a young man with acute or convalescent COVID-19. CDR3 reads: CASSLGSYTEAFF. Read as DNA, the sequence is TGTGCCAGCAGCTTGGGCAGCTACACTGAAGCTTTCTTT.